Below are 14 T cell receptor beta chains sequenced from a single sample in a study of T cells in Graves' hyperthyroidism and ophthalmopathy. It was RNA transcripts that yielded the amplified TCR beta CDR3 regions. TCR CDR3 regions were first amplified by RT-PCR with HTBI primers. TCRdb passed the multiplex PCR reads through MiXCR, listing each CDR3 protein once. In the table there are a few hundred thousand distinct CDR3 sequences, roughly 14% of which are singletons. Sequencing input: blood. The receptors originated from a woman between 18 and 30 years old with Graves' hyperthyroidism.

This clonotype was detected many times. The chain links TRBV19 to TRBJ1-2; D unclear. The germline V and J ends were trimmed by 3 bases and 4 bases, with 9 bases remaining between them. This CDR3 has 13 amino acids. Germline V gives CDR1 LNHDA, CDR2 SQIVND (reference sequence). CDR3 in DNA: TGTGCCAGTAGTATCGGGAGCGGCTATGGCTACACCTTC. Residues: CASSIGSGYGYTF.

This clonotype was recorded at least ten times. The chain joins TRBV15 to TRBJ2-3, with 8 bases that match TRBD2. The CDR3 is 15 amino acids. CDR1 and CDR2 from the germline V gene are LNHNV and YYDKDF (reference sequence). V dropped 0 bases and J dropped 1; count of bases not matched to a gene: 0. CDR3 nucleotides: TGTGCCACCAGCAGAGAGCGGGGGGGCACAGATACGCAGTATTTT. This codes for CATSRERGGTDTQYF.

This clonotype showed up many times. The chain employs TRBV6-1 and TRBJ2-7, with D perhaps given as TRBD1 or TRBD2 (6 bases each). The V end was cut by 6 bases, the J end by 3 bases, with 18 bases between. Germline assignment: CDR1 MNHNS and CDR2 SASEGT. This CDR3 spans 15 amino acids. The CDR3 DNA follows: TGTGCCAGCAGCTTCGGGGGCGGTTACAACTACGAGCAGTACTTC. This translates into CASSFGGGYNYEQYF.

This clonotype was picked up many times. The chain carries TRBV20-1 and TRBJ2-5; TRBD2 matches at 8 bases. Germline values: CDR1 DFQATT, CDR2 SNEGSKA (reference sequence). With V trimmed by 4 bases and J by 3 bases, 7 bases remained unmatched. CDR3 size: 14 residues. The CDR3 DNA sequence: TGCAGTGCTATGGGGAGCGGGAGTAAAGAGACCCAGTACTTC. It translates to CSAMGSGSKETQYF.

Ten or more counts support this clonotype. The chain couples TRBV11-2 to TRBJ2-1; D is unresolved. The length of the CDR3 is 14 residues. Per germline, CDR1 SGHAT and CDR2 FQNNGV. The germline V and J ends were trimmed by 0 bases and 7 bases, with 10 bases remaining between them. CDR3 nucleotide sequence: TGTGCCAGCAGCTTAGATAAGCGCTGGAATGAGCAGTTCTTC. It specifies CASSLDKRWNEQFF.

A few counts support this clonotype. The chain joins TRBV4-1 to TRBJ2-1; D is possibly TRBD2 (6 bases). CDR3 size: 13 residues. The germline V gene encodes CDR1 MGHRA and CDR2 YSYEKL. V lost 2 bases to trimming and J lost 14 bases, with 16 bases between them. CDR3 sequence (DNA): TGCGCCAGCAGCCAACCTCCCGGGAGCAAGGAGTTCTTC. This gives the protein CASSQPPGSKEFF.

The genes are TRBV6-6 and TRBJ1-2, with D possibly being TRBD1 (5 bases). The CDR3 contains 14 residues. The ends were cut back, 0 bases at V and 6 bases at J, with 11 bases in the middle. Germline V gene lookup returns CDR1 MNHNY and CDR2 SVGAGI (reference sequence). In DNA form, the CDR3 reads TGTGCCAGCAGTTACTCTTCCGGGACCCATGGCTACACCTTC. Translated: CASSYSSGTHGYTF.

The V call is TRBV19, the J call TRBJ1-6; weak D call: TRBD1 (5 bases). Deletions cut 1 base from V and 4 bases from J, with 5 bases between. The germline V gene encodes CDR1 LNHDA and CDR2 SQIVND (reference sequence). The CDR3 runs to 14 residues. The CDR3 DNA is TGTGCCAGTAGTATAGGGGGGTATAATTCACCCCTCCACTTT. Its translation: CASSIGGYNSPLHF.

Regarding this clonotype: This may arise from a read error, as a much more abundant clone is one base away. The CDR3 DNA is TGCAGTGCTGGAGAGGATTCCAATCAGCCCCAGCATTTT. The encoded protein is CSAGEDSNQPQHF. This chain uses TRBV20-1 with TRBJ1-5; no reliable D call. CDR1 is DFQATT and CDR2 is SNEGSKA in the germline V gene (reference sequence). The CDR3 consists of 13 residues.

This clonotype was detected ten times or more. The genes are TRBV28 and TRBJ2-1; D unresolved. The germline V gene has CDR1 MDHEN and CDR2 SYDVKM. The V gene lost 5 bases and the J gene lost 6 bases, with 5 bases spanning the gap. CDR3 length equals 11 residues. CDR3: CASSGINEQFF. CDR3 coding DNA: TGTGCCAGCAGTGGAATCAATGAGCAGTTCTTC. Based on the CDR3 plus reference TRBV28 and TRBJ2-1, the full variable domain is DVKVTQSSRYLVKRTGEKVFLECVQDMDHENMFWYRQDPGLGLRLIYFSYDVKMKEKGDIPEGYSVSREKKERFSLILESASTNQTSMYLCASSGINEQFFGPGTRLTVL.

This clonotype has at least ten counts. The gene calls are TRBV27 and TRBJ1-4; D is unclear. This CDR3 is 15 amino acids long. Trimming stripped 5 bases from V and 3 bases from J, with 13 bases between. Germline V gene sequence: CDR1 MNHEY, CDR2 SMNVEV (reference sequence). The CDR3 loop reads CASSPWTLSNEKLFF. For the CDR3, the DNA is TGTGCCAGCAGTCCATGGACCCTATCTAATGAAAAACTGTTTTTT.

This clonotype was recorded many times. The V and J genes are TRBV2 and TRBJ2-3, with TRBD2 as a possible D gene (5 bases). Germline V CDR1 and CDR2: SNHLY, FYNNEI. V lost 8 bases and J lost 4, with 19 bases in between. This CDR3 is 15 amino acids long. Here the CDR3 reads CASLGGYGGSDTQYF. As DNA, the CDR3 is TGTGCCAGCCTTGGTGGGTACGGAGGATCAGATACGCAGTATTTT.

There are many counts of this clonotype. J is TRBJ2-1 and V is TRBV27; D could derive from TRBD1 or TRBD2 (6 bases each). This CDR3 has 14 amino acids. V was trimmed by 5 bases and J by 5 bases, leaving 13 bases between them. From germline, CDR1 is MNHEY and CDR2 SMNVEV (reference sequence). The CDR3 sequence is CASSGWGANNEQFF. CDR3 bases: TGTGCCAGCAGTGGATGGGGGGCAAACAATGAGCAGTTCTTC.

This clonotype was found many times. This sequence joins TRBV18 and TRBJ2-5, with D tentatively TRBD2 (5 bases). V was cut by 1 base and J by 9 bases, with 18 bases left in between. The germline V gene encodes CDR1 KGHSH and CDR2 LQKENI. This CDR3 has 15 amino acids. CDR3 sequence reads: CASSPLTTLPGAQYF. DNA of the CDR3: TGTGCCAGCTCACCACTGACTACTCTTCCCGGGGCCCAGTACTTC.